This TCR beta chain was found in a study of identical twins. TCRdb reprocessed the 5' RACE reads with MiXCR, giving one entry per CDR3 protein. The table has 1,800,000 or so distinct CDR3 sequences, roughly 35% seen once; the top ten hold less than 0.35%. Looked up from germline, CDR1 is SQVTM and CDR2 is ANQGSEA. CDR3 length: 13 amino acids. Trimming at V came to 3 bases and at J to 1 base, leaving 1 base not matched to a gene. This chain connects TRBV29-1 to TRBJ1-2, with TRBD1 matching over 8 bases. Sequenced input: cord blood. This sequence originates from a newborn girl in good health. The CDR3 nucleotides are TGCAGCGTTGAGGACAGGGTTAACTATGGCTACACCTTC. Its protein product is CSVEDRVNYGYTF.